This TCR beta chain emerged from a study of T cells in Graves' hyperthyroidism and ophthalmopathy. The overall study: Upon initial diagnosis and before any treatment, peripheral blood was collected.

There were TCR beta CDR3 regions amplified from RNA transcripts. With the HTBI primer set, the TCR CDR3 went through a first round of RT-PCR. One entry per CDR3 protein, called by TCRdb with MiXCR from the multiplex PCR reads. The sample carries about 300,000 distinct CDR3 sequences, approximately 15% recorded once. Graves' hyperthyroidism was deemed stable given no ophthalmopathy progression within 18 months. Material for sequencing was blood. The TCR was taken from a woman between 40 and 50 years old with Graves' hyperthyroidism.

CDR3 region: CASSFRWENTQYF. CDR3 coding DNA: TGTGCCAGCAGTTTCAGATGGGAGAATACGCAGTATTTT. The chain is built from TRBV27 and TRBJ2-3, with D possibly matching TRBD2 (5 bases). V was shortened by 3 bases and J by 7 bases, with 11 bases between the two germline ends. Germline-derived CDR1 and CDR2 are MNHEY and SMNVEV (reference sequence). This CDR3 has 13 amino acids.